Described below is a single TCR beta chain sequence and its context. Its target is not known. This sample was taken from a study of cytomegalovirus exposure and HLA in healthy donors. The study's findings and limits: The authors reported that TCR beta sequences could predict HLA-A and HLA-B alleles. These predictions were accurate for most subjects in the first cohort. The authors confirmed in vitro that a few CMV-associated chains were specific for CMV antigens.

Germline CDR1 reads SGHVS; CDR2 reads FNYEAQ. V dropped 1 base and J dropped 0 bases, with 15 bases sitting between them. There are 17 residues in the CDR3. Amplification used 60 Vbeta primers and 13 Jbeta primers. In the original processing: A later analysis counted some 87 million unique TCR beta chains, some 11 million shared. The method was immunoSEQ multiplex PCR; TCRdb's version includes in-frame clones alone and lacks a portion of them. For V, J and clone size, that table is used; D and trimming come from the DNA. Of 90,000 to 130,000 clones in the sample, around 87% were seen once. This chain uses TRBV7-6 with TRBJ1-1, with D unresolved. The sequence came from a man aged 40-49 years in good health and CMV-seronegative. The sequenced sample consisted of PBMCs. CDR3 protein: CASSLGRAVALNTEAFF. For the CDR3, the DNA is TGTGCCAGCAGCTTAGGGAGGGCGGTAGCCTTGAACACTGAAGCTTTCTTT.